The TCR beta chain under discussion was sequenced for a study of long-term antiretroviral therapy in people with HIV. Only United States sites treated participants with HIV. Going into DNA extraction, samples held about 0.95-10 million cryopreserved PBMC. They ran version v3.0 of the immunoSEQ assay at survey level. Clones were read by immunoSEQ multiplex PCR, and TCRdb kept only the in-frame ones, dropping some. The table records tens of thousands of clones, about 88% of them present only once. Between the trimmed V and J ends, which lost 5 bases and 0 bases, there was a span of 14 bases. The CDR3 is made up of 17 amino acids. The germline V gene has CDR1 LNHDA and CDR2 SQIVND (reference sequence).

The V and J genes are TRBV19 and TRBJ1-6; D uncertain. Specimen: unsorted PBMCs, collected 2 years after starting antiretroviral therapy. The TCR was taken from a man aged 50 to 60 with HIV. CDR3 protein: CASSLRTGSSYNSPLHF. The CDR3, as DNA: TGTGCCAGTAGTTTGAGGACGGGCAGCTCCTATAATTCACCCCTCCACTTT.